This entry concerns a single T cell receptor beta chain. The antigen is unknown. The sample comes from a study of T cell repertoires in cytomegalovirus infection. Study details: The authors used CMV epitopes that were HLA-C-restricted (recently identified) and HLA-B-restricted (well studied). Public TCR beta signatures indicated both CMV infection and matching HLA type. Study-level findings and limits: Public TCR beta family frequency separated CMV-and-HLA carriers, including in an independent cohort. Dominating the ex vivo response were HLA-C-restricted CMV-specific TCR beta clonotypes.

Trimming stripped 7 bases from V and 3 bases from J, with 9 bases between. This CDR3 is built from 12 residues. From germline, CDR1 is SNHLY and CDR2 FYNNEI. Using its own MiXCR run on the reads, TCRdb lists one record per CDR3 protein. The repertoire holds 550,000 to 850,000 distinct CDR3 sequences, 30% to 40% seen once, with around a sixth in the top ten. This TCR was sampled from a human donor in good health (CMV status not recorded). Some clones in this sample may be carry-over from other donors' samples. The specimen was cultured PBMCs, collected from culture after CMV antigen stimulation. The V call is TRBV2, the J call TRBJ1-1; D unclear. In DNA, the CDR3 is TGTGCCAGCACCCAAGGCTACACTGAAGCTTTCTTT. Its protein is CASTQGYTEAFF.